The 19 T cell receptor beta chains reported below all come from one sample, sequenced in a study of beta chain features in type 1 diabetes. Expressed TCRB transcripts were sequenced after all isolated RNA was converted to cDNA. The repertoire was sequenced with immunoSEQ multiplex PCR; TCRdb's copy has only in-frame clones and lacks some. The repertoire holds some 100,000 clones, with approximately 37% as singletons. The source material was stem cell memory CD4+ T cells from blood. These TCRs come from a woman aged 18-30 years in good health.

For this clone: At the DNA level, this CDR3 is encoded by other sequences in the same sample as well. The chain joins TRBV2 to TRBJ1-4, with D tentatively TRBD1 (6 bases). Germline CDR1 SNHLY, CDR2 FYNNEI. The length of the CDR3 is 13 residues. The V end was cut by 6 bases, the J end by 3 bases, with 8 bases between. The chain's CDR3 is CASRQGANEKLFF. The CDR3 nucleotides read TGTGCCAGCAGACAGGGTGCTAATGAAAAACTGTTTTTT.

CDR3 in DNA: TGTGCCAGCAGCAGACGACTAGCGCCCCTCGGGTTCTTC. This gives the protein CASSRRLAPLGFF. V usage is TRBV5-8 and J usage is TRBJ2-1; TRBD2 matches at 8 bases. From germline, CDR1 is SGHTS and CDR2 YDEGEE. The CDR3 consists of 13 residues. Trimming removed 4 bases from V and 15 bases from J; junction bases left unmatched: 12.

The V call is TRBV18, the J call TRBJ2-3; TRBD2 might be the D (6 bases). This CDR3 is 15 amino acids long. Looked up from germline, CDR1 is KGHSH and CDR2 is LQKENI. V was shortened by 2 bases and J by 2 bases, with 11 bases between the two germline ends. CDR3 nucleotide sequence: TGTGCCAGCTCACCAGACCCTAGCGCCACAGATACGCAGTATTTT. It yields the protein CASSPDPSATDTQYF.

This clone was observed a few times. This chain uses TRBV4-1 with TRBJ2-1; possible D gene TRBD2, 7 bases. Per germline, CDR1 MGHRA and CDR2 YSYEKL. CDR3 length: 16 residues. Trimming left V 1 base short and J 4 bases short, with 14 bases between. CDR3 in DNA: TGCGCCAGCAGCCAAGCTGGGGGCGGGGGATACAATGAGCAGTTCTTC. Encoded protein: CASSQAGGGGYNEQFF.

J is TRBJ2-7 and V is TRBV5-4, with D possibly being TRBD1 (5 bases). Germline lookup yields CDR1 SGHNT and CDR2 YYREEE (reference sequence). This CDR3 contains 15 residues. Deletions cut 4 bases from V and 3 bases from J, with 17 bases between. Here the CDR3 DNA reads TGTGCCAGCAGCGGGGATCCCGGACATATCTACGAGCAGTACTTC. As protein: CASSGDPGHIYEQYF.

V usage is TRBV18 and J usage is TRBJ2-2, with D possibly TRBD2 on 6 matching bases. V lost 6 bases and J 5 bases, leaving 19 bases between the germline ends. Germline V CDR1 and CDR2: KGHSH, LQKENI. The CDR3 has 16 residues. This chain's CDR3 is CASSQNQAGRTGELFF. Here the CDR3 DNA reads TGTGCCAGCTCTCAAAACCAGGCTGGGAGGACCGGGGAGCTGTTTTTT.

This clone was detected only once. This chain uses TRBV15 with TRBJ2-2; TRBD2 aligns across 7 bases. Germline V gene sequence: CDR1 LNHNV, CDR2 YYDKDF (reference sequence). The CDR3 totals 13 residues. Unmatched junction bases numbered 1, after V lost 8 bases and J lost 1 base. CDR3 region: CATAGVNTGELFF. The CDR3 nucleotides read TGTGCCACCGCGGGGGTGAACACCGGGGAGCTGTTTTTT.

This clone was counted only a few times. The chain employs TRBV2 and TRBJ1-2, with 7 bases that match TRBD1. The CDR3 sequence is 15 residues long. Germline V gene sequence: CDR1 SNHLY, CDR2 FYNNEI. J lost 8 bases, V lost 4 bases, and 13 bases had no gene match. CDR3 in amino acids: CASSGTGARGEGYTF. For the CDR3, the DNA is TGTGCCAGCAGTGGAACAGGGGCCCGAGGGGAGGGCTACACCTTC.

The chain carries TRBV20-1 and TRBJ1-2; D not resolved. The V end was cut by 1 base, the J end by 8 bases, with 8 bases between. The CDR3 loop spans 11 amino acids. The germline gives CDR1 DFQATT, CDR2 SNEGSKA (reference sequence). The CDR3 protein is CSARVGEGYTF. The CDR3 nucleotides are TGCAGTGCTAGAGTAGGAGAGGGCTACACCTTC.

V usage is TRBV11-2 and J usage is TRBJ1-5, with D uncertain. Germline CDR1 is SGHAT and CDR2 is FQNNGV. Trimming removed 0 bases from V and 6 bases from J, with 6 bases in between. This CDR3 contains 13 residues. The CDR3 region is CASSLDRGQPQHF. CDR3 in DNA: TGTGCCAGCAGCTTAGATCGGGGTCAGCCCCAGCATTTT.

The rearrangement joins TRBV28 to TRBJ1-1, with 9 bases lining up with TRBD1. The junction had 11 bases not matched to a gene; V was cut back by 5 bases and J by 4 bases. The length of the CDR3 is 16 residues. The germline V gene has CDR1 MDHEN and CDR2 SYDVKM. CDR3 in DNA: TGTGCCAGCAGTAGGCGGACAGGGGCAAGGGGCACTGAAGCTTTCTTT. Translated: CASSRRTGARGTEAFF.

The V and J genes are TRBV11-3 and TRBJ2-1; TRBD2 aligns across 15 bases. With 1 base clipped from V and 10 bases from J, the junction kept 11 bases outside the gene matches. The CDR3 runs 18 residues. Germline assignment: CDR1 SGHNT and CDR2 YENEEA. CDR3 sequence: CASSLASPGLAGGGEQFF. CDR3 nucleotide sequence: TGTGCCAGCAGCTTAGCGTCTCCGGGACTAGCGGGAGGAGGGGAGCAGTTCTTC.

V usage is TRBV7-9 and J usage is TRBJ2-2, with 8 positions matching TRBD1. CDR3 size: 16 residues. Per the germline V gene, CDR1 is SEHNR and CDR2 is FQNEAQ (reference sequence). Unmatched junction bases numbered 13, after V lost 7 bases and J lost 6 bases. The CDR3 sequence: CASMQAARGRSGELFF. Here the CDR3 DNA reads TGTGCCAGCATGCAGGCGGCCAGGGGGCGATCCGGGGAGCTGTTTTTT.

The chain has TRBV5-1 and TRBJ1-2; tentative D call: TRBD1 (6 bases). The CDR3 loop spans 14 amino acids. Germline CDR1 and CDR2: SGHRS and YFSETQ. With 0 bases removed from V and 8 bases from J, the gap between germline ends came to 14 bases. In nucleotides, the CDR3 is TGCGCCAGCAGCTTGGACCGGGGGGCTGAGGGCTACACCTTC. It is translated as CASSLDRGAEGYTF.

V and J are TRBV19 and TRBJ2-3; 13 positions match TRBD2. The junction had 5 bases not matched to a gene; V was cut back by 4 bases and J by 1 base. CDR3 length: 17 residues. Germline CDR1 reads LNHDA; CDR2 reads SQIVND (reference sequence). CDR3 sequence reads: CASSTGLAGYGTDTQYF. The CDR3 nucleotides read TGTGCCAGTAGTACGGGACTAGCGGGATATGGCACAGATACGCAGTATTTT.

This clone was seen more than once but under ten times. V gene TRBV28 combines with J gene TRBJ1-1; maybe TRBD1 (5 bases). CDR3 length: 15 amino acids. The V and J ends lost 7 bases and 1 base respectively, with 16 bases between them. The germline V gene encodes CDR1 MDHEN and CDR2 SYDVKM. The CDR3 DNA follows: TGTGCCAGCACCTCTGGGGGGTTTCAGAACACTGAAGCTTTCTTT. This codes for CASTSGGFQNTEAFF.

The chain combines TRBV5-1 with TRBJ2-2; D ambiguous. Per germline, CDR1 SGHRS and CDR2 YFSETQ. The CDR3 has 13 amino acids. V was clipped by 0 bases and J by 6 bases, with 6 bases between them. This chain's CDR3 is CASSLVAAGELFF. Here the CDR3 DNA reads TGCGCCAGCAGCTTGGTTGCAGCCGGGGAGCTGTTTTTT.

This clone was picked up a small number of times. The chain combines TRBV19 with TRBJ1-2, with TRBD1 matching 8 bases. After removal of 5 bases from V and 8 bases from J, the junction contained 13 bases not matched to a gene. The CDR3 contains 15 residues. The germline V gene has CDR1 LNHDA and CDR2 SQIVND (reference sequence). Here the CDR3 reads CASSFGQGESYGYTF. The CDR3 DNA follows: TGTGCCAGTAGTTTCGGACAGGGAGAGAGTTACGGCTACACCTTC.

The chain's CDR3 is CASSHREAFNNEQFF. The CDR3 DNA is TGTGCCAGCAGCCATAGGGAGGCCTTTAACAATGAGCAGTTCTTC. The V call is TRBV11-2, the J call TRBJ2-1, with a possible D match to TRBD2 (6 bases). V dropped 5 bases and J dropped 5 bases, with 16 bases sitting between them. The CDR3 is made up of 15 amino acids. CDR1 and CDR2 from the germline V gene are SGHAT and FQNNGV.